These 23 T cell receptor beta chains were all obtained from the same sample, sequenced in a study of blood T cells in healthy people across ages. The second PCR ran roughly 6 to 12 cycles with a sample-barcoded 5' primer and J-beta primers. TCRdb independently ran MiXCR on the 5' RACE reads; one entry per CDR3 protein. The sample contains 790,000 or so distinct CDR3 sequences, roughly three fifths of which appear only once. Sequences were obtained from blood. These TCRs come from a man in his forties in good health.

The chain employs TRBV7-6 and TRBJ1-2; 7 bases match TRBD1. CDR3 size: 16 residues. The J segment lost 6 bases and the V segment lost 0 bases, leaving 10 bases of the junction unmatched. Germline loops: CDR1 SGHVS, CDR2 FNYEAQ. CDR3 in amino acids: CASSLAKGAAGDGYTF. In nucleotides, the CDR3 is TGTGCCAGCAGCTTAGCGAAGGGGGCGGCGGGGGATGGCTACACCTTC.

V gene TRBV4-1 combines with J gene TRBJ2-3; no firm D call. Germline assignment: CDR1 MGHRA and CDR2 YSYEKL. V was clipped by 3 bases and J by 8 bases, with 27 bases between them. The CDR3 runs 18 residues. Here the CDR3 reads CASSHPKRADRETLTQYF. CDR3 DNA: TGCGCCAGCAGCCATCCAAAACGGGCAGACCGAGAAACTCTTACGCAGTATTTT.

CDR3 DNA sequence: TGTGCCAGCAGTCCAGTCAGGGATCCCTACGAGCAGTACTTC. As protein: CASSPVRDPYEQYF. The chain employs TRBV28 and TRBJ2-7; D perhaps matches TRBD1 (5 bases). The CDR3 spans 14 residues. Trimming stripped 5 bases from V and 2 bases from J, with 13 bases between. Germline V gene data show CDR1 as MDHEN and CDR2 as SYDVKM. Full variable domain (outside the CDR3, taken from reference TRBV28 and TRBJ2-7): DVKVTQSSRYLVKRTGEKVFLECVQDMDHENMFWYRQDPGLGLRLIYFSYDVKMKEKGDIPEGYSVSREKKERFSLILESASTNQTSMYLCASSPVRDPYEQYFGPGTRLTVT.

This rearrangement joins TRBV3-1 to TRBJ2-4, with D possibly matching TRBD2 (6 bases). The J call may not be correct, given that the DNA end is closer to TRBJ2-7. The CDR3 length is 15 residues. Germline-derived CDR1 and CDR2 are LGHDT and YNNKEL (reference sequence). This chain's CDR3 is CASSQVGSSGGEQYF. The CDR3 DNA is TGTGCCAGCAGCCAAGTCGGGAGCTCAGGAGGCGAGCAGTACTTC.

This clonotype has a single count. This chain joins TRBV20-1 and TRBJ1-4; TRBD1 matches 9 bases. Looked up from germline, CDR1 is DFQATT and CDR2 is SNEGSKA (reference sequence). The CDR3 totals 13 residues. The V and J ends lost 6 bases and 10 bases, in that order; junction bases with no gene match: 9. The CDR3 sequence: CSAPDRGTVKLFF. The CDR3 bases are TGCAGTGCCCCGGACAGGGGAACGGTAAAACTGTTTTTT.

This chain links TRBV6-5 with TRBJ2-7, with 8 bases lining up with TRBD1. Germline CDR1 is MNHEY and CDR2 is SVGAGI. V lost 0 bases, J lost 1 base, and 11 bases stayed unmatched. The CDR3 has 18 residues. This CDR3 reads CASSYSRTTGAESYEQYF. CDR3 sequence (DNA): TGTGCCAGCAGTTACTCACGAACGACAGGGGCCGAATCCTACGAGCAGTACTTC.

This rearrangement joins TRBV7-2 to TRBJ2-1; D is possibly TRBD2 (6 bases). The CDR3 loop spans 17 amino acids. Trimming took 3 bases from V and 0 from J, leaving 15 bases between them. Germline lookup yields CDR1 SGHTA and CDR2 FQGNSA. DNA of the CDR3: TGTGCCAGCAGCTTTTCGGAGGGGATGAGCTCCTACAATGAGCAGTTCTTC. Amino acids: CASSFSEGMSSYNEQFF.

The gene calls are TRBV12-3 or TRBV12-4 and TRBJ2-4, with 8 bases identical to TRBD2. The DNA end favors TRBJ2-7, so the J call may be wrong. The CDR3 is 14 residues long. CDR3 amino acids: CASSTREGRYEQYF. The DNA of the CDR3 is TGTGCCAGCAGTACCCGGGAGGGGCGGTACGAGCAGTACTTC.

This clonotype was observed once. The genes are TRBV20-1 and TRBJ2-1; D remains unclear. The CDR3 has 13 residues. Germline V gene data show CDR1 as DFQATT and CDR2 as SNEGSKA (reference sequence). Between the trimmed V and J ends, which lost 3 bases and 0 bases, there was a span of 6 bases. Here the CDR3 reads CSASRVSYNEQFF. The DNA for the CDR3 is TGCAGTGCTAGCCGGGTCTCCTACAATGAGCAGTTCTTC.

The chain joins TRBV20-1 to TRBJ2-1; TRBD1 might be the D (6 bases). Germline V gene data show CDR1 as DFQATT and CDR2 as SNEGSKA (reference sequence). CDR3 length: 16 residues. Deletions cut 0 bases from V and 0 bases from J, with 12 bases between. The chain's CDR3 is CSARDEGGRSYNEQFF. The CDR3 region has the DNA TGCAGTGCTAGAGATGAAGGGGGACGCTCCTACAATGAGCAGTTCTTC.

The gene calls are TRBV4-1 and TRBJ2-7; D gene ambiguous. Germline assignment: CDR1 MGHRA and CDR2 YSYEKL. CDR3 length: 15 residues. V was cut by 0 bases and J by 1 base, with 10 bases left in between. DNA for the CDR3: TGCGCCAGCAGCCAAGATATAGGGCGATCCTACGAGCAGTACTTC. This sequence encodes CASSQDIGRSYEQYF.

V is TRBV7-2 and J is TRBJ2-3, with TRBD1 matching 10 bases. In germline, CDR1 is SGHTA, CDR2 FQGNSA. The J segment lost 10 bases and the V segment lost 5 bases, leaving 9 bases of the junction unmatched. This CDR3 spans 14 amino acids. In DNA, the CDR3 is TGTGCCAGCAGCGGGGGACAGGGGAGAAATGCGCAGTATTTT. Amino acid sequence: CASSGGQGRNAQYF.

The V gene is TRBV7-2, the J gene TRBJ1-1; TRBD1 is a possible D gene (5 bases). CDR1 is SGHTA, CDR2 FQGNSA, per germline. Trimming stripped 2 bases from V and 11 bases from J, with 12 bases between. There are 12 residues in the CDR3. The CDR3 sequence is CASSLYGGVAFF. The CDR3 region has the DNA TGTGCCAGCAGCTTATATGGAGGGGTGGCTTTCTTT. Supplemented by reference TRBV7-2 and TRBJ1-1, the full variable domain reads GAGVSQSPSNKVTEKGKDVELRCDPISGHTALYWYRQSLGQGLEFLIYFQGNSAPDKSGLPSDRFSAERTGGSVSTLTIQRTQQEDSAVYLCASSLYGGVAFFGQGTRLTVV.

The chain carries TRBV3-1 and TRBJ2-1; D remains ambiguous. Looked up from germline, CDR1 is LGHDT and CDR2 is YNNKEL (reference sequence). V lost 3 bases and J 6 bases, leaving 18 bases between the germline ends. The CDR3 length is 16 residues. CDR3 bases: TGTGCCAGCAGCCACGACGACTTTATAACCCCCAATGAGCAGTTCTTC. Its protein product is CASSHDDFITPNEQFF.

The chain links TRBV4-3 to TRBJ2-7; a weak D match, TRBD2 (5 bases). CDR3 length: 17 amino acids. In germline, CDR1 is LGHNA, CDR2 YSLEER. The V end was cut by 1 base, the J end by 4 bases, with 20 bases between. The CDR3 nucleotides read TGCGCCAGCAGCCAAGCAAGGACTCCGAACGTGGTATACGAGCAGTACTTC. This gives the protein CASSQARTPNVVYEQYF.

With respect to this clonotype: The DNA is omitted, as the CDR3 cannot be located on it reliably, and the CDR3 follows TCRdb's listing. The rearrangement uses TRBV21-1 and TRBJ2-1. TRBV21-1 counts as a pseudogene. The CDR3 totals 17 residues, both ends included. Here the CDR3 reads CASTNRVGLGSYNEQFF.

This sequence joins TRBV28 and TRBJ1-1; the match to TRBD1 covers 7 bases. Per the germline V gene, CDR1 is MDHEN and CDR2 is SYDVKM. CDR3 length: 15 residues. V was clipped by 2 bases and J by 4 bases; unmatched bases: 7. The CDR3 loop reads CASSLQQGLATEAFF. Written as DNA, the CDR3 is TGTGCCAGCAGTTTACAACAGGGGTTGGCCACTGAAGCTTTCTTT.

The chain uses TRBV7-2 and TRBJ1-3; 7 bases are a match to TRBD1. CDR1 SGHTA and CDR2 FQGNSA come from the germline V gene. The ends lost 5 bases at V and 5 bases at J; junction bases unmatched: 9. This CDR3 region has 15 residues. The CDR3 region has the DNA TGTGCCAGCAGCCCAAGGACAGGAGAGAGAAACACCATATATTTT. Its protein is CASSPRTGERNTIYF. The full variable domain, completed using reference TRBV7-2 and TRBJ1-3, is GAGVSQSPSNKVTEKGKDVELRCDPISGHTALYWYRQSLGQGLEFLIYFQGNSAPDKSGLPSDRFSAERTGGSVSTLTIQRTQQEDSAVYLCASSPRTGERNTIYFGEGSWLTVV.

This chain connects TRBV5-1 to TRBJ2-1; 11 nucleotides line up with TRBD1. This CDR3 spans 14 amino acids. Looked up from germline, CDR1 is SGHRS and CDR2 is YFSETQ. With 5 bases clipped from V and 8 bases from J, the junction kept 6 bases outside the gene matches. The CDR3 sequence: CASRTGQGADEQFF. CDR3 in DNA: TGCGCCAGCAGAACCGGACAGGGGGCAGATGAGCAGTTCTTC.

The chain has TRBV19 and TRBJ2-3; D uncertain. Between the trimmed V and J ends, which lost 3 bases and 7 bases, there was a span of 26 bases. The CDR3 spans 18 residues. The germline CDR1 and CDR2 sequences are LNHDA and SQIVND (reference sequence). CDR3 sequence reads: CASSIGFTASALRNTQYF. DNA of the CDR3: TGTGCCAGTAGTATCGGGTTCACCGCGTCGGCCCTCCGTAATACGCAGTATTTT.

This clonotype showed up many times. The V call is TRBV28, the J call TRBJ2-7, with D perhaps matching TRBD1 (6 bases). The CDR3 length is 14 residues. Germline CDR1 MDHEN, CDR2 SYDVKM. V lost 6 bases and J lost 5, with 17 bases in between. In DNA, the CDR3 is TGTGCCAGCAGCCGCCAAGGGGGTGCACACGAGCAGTACTTC. Translating gives CASSRQGGAHEQYF. Full variable domain (missing parts from reference TRBV28 and TRBJ2-7): DVKVTQSSRYLVKRTGEKVFLECVQDMDHENMFWYRQDPGLGLRLIYFSYDVKMKEKGDIPEGYSVSREKKERFSLILESASTNQTSMYLCASSRQGGAHEQYFGPGTRLTVT.

The chain combines TRBV11-2 with TRBJ2-7; TRBD2 might be the D (6 bases). The end of the DNA is better explained by TRBJ2-5, so the J call may be wrong. The germline CDR1 and CDR2 sequences are SGHAT and FQNNGV. The CDR3 runs to 14 residues. The CDR3 region has the DNA TGTGCCAGCAGCTTAGATGAGGGGCGGGGGACCCAGTACTTC. It specifies CASSLDEGRGTQYF.

This chain uses TRBV4-2 with TRBJ2-6; D is ambiguous. Trimming cost V 0 bases and J 0 bases, with 6 bases left between them. The CDR3 loop spans 16 amino acids. Germline values: CDR1 LGHNA, CDR2 YNFKEQ. The DNA for the CDR3 is TGTGCCAGCAGCCAAGAGTCCACCTCTGGGGCCAACGTCCTGACTTTC. This sequence encodes CASSQESTSGANVLTF.